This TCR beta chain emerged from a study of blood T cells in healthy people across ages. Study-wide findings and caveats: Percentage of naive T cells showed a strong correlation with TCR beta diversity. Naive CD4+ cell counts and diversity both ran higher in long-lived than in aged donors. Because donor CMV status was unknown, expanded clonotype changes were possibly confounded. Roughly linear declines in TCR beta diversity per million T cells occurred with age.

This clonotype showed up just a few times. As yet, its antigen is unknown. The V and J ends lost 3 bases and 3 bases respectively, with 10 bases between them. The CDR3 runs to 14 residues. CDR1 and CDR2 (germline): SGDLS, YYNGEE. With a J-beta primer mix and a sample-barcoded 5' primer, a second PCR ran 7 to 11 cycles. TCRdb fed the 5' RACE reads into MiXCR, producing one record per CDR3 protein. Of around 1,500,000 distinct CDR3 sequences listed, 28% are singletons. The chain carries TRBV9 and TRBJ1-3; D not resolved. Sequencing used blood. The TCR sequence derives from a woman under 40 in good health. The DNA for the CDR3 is TGTGCCAGCAGCGGCGACCTCCTTGGAAACACCATATATTTT. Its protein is CASSGDLLGNTIYF.